This is a list of T cell receptor beta chains from one sample in a study of shared clonotypes between healthy human individuals. The method was immunoSEQ multiplex PCR; TCRdb's version includes in-frame clones alone and lacks a portion of them. The sample records 100,000 to 130,000 clones, around 68% being singletons. The material sequenced was memory CD8+ T cells sorted from blood. The receptors derive from a woman aged 25-40 years in good health. The CDR3 runs from the conserved cysteine through the conserved F or W. Fields, in order: V gene, J gene, CDR3 protein.

>TRBV19|TRBJ1-1
CASSRGAGYTEAFF
>TRBV15|TRBJ2-3
CATSPDLRRTDTQYF
>TRBV11-2|TRBJ2-7
CASSPGTGWEQYF
>TRBV7-8|TRBJ2-7
CASSGAGGPVDEQYF
>TRBV15|TRBJ2-7
CATSRDRGYEQYF
>TRBV6-1|TRBJ1-2
CASSEAGTGSYYGYTF
>TRBV25-1|TRBJ2-5
CASSRNLAGGTQETQYF
>TRBV2|TRBJ2-1
CASSKTGGVRSYNEQFF
>TRBV1|TRBJ2-7
CTSSKPGQIPYEQYF
>TRBV5-8|TRBJ1-2
CASSPVTGGSEYGYTF
>TRBV7-2|TRBJ2-7
CASSRTSVGYEQYF
>TRBV9|TRBJ2-6
CASSVAQGLINSGANVLTF
>TRBV5-6|TRBJ2-7
CASSFNLRGPYEQYF
>TRBV7-9|TRBJ1-1
CASSVGRNTEAFF
>TRBV5-8|TRBJ2-6
CASSSPGLAVTSGANVLTF
>TRBV5-6|TRBJ2-7
CASSWSDSSYEQYF
>TRBV11-2|TRBJ2-7
CASSLEGPGEQYF
>TRBV14|TRBJ2-4
CASSQDRLAGKTKNIQYF
>TRBV7-9|TRBJ2-7
CASSPNSYEQYF
>TRBV30|TRBJ2-7
CAWSGLEHEQYF
>TRBV7-7|TRBJ2-1
CASSFRLAGVGNEQFF
>TRBV4-2|TRBJ2-5
CASSQGIAGVQETQYF
>TRBV27|TRBJ2-7
CASSPLAGDYEQYF
>TRBV2|TRBJ1-4
CASSELQGGEKLFF
>TRBV27|TRBJ2-1
CASSAWDPSNEQFF
>TRBV30|TRBJ1-2
CASIDRDRGIYGYTF
>TRBV4-1|TRBJ1-1
CASSQASVNTEAFF
>TRBV30|TRBJ2-5
CAWSVRDYIQETQYF
>TRBV7-8|TRBJ2-1
CASRLTQGGEQFF
>TRBV28|TRBJ1-4
CASSSNPHRTGTNEKLFF
>TRBV28|TRBJ1-2
CASRASGPVGLNYGYTF
>TRBV28|TRBJ2-5
CASSYRYQETQYF
>TRBV7-2|TRBJ1-1
CASSLTSPGDTEAFF
>TRBV7-6|TRBJ2-1
CASRPGQGSVGNEQFF
>TRBV19|TRBJ1-6
CASSPGQVLPLHF
>TRBV19|TRBJ2-1
CASTPPAGVRPDNEQFF
>TRBV19|TRBJ1-2
CASRQEGNYGYTF
>TRBV7-9|TRBJ1-4
CASSRRPGQGLQKLFF
>TRBV25-1|TRBJ2-7
CASSTALESGAVPYEQYF
>TRBV5-1|TRBJ2-7
CASSTDVLDWISSYEQYF
>TRBV18|TRBJ1-4
CASSPQREKLFF
>TRBV10-3|TRBJ2-1
CATRSGARYNEQFF
>TRBV7-9|TRBJ2-7
CASGRPRYEQYF
>TRBV5-8|TRBJ2-7
CASSFFGGLGYEQYF